This T cell receptor (beta chain) was recovered during a study of T cells in Graves' hyperthyroidism and ophthalmopathy. Germline loops: CDR1 SQVTM, CDR2 ANQGSEA. With 6 bases removed from V and 7 bases from J, the gap between germline ends came to 16 bases. The CDR3 has 12 residues. RNA transcripts served as the template for amplifying TCR beta CDR3 regions. An initial round of RT-PCR targeting the TCR CDR3 relied on the HTBI primer set. TCRdb passed the multiplex PCR reads through MiXCR, listing each CDR3 protein once. This table holds roughly 500,000 distinct CDR3 sequences, over 35% found once. Study findings and constraints: Most thyroid-expanded clonotypes above 0.001 were also found in blood.

Exclusion followed for patients with uncontrolled infection, other autoimmune disease, pregnancy or lactation. The diagnostic basis comprised clinical symptoms, serum thyroxine and TRAb, thyroid ultrasound and orbital computed tomography. This clonotype was seen repeatedly, ten times or more. What it binds is unknown. The chain uses TRBV29-1 and TRBJ2-7; a weak D match, TRBD2 (5 bases). This receptor was obtained from an adult woman with Graves' disease, either hyperthyroidism or ophthalmopathy (not recorded which). The sequenced sample consisted of peripheral blood or thyroid tissue (not recorded which). Here the CDR3 reads CSVPRRAREQYF. CDR3 coding DNA: TGCAGCGTCCCCAGGCGGGCTAGAGAGCAGTACTTC.